The entry below gives a single T cell receptor (beta chain) sequence along with its context. The target antigen is unknown. The germline CDR1 and CDR2 sequences are SGHRS and YFSETQ. CDR3 length: 15 amino acids. The data were obtained in a study of blood T cells in healthy people across ages. In each sample, at least 6.5 million PBMCs were isolated. Using a J-beta primer mix together with a sample-barcoded 5' primer, a second PCR was run for roughly 6 to 11 cycles. A template-switch adaptor with 12 random nucleotides tagged each cDNA molecule. TCRdb called the 5' RACE reads again in MiXCR, with one record for every CDR3 protein. The data hold a few hundred thousand distinct CDR3 sequences, with roughly a quarter observed a single time. Study-wide findings and caveats: A conclusive naive versus antigen-experienced comparison was prevented by the unsorted PBMCs. In older individuals, TCR beta diversity per million T cells was lower, falling roughly linearly with age.

The chain combines TRBV5-1 with TRBJ2-5; tentative D call: TRBD1 (6 bases). The J call may be in error: the DNA end matches TRBJ2-7 better. Material for sequencing was blood. The clonotype originates from a woman aged 70-85 years in good health. CDR3 loop: CASSLGAGDLYEQYF. CDR3 DNA sequence: TGCGCCAGCAGCTTGGGGGCAGGGGATCTCTACGAGCAGTACTTC.